Given below is one T cell receptor (beta chain) in context. By sample share, this clone is medium-sized (0.01 to 0.1%). What this receptor recognizes is not known. No much larger clone exists at a distance of one base, and base qualities are not known. Libraries were made using the immunoSEQ multiplex PCR assay. TCRdb provides this immuneACCESS table in a form limited to in-frame rearrangements. Some clones are lacking; in checked studies, under half of them reflect an unresolved V gene, and why the rest are absent is not known. The table for this sample lists 45,000 to 60,000 clones; about 90% of them were counted only once. The ten top clones hold about an eighth of the sample. Looking up the germline V gene yields CDR1 MNHEY and CDR2 SVGAGI. V was cut back by 6 bases and J by 0 bases, leaving a gap of 9 bases between them. The CDR3 contains 13 residues, cysteine and phenylalanine counted. The DNA shown is the 39-base CDR3, in frame from base 1.

The data are from a study of control samples from healthy donors and cancer patients (dated by TCRdb to the early 2020s). The rearrangement joined TRBV6-5 to TRBJ2-7; the D gene is perhaps TRBD2, from 5 matching bases. The sequenced material came from PBMCs. This TCR was recovered from a man in his sixties with head and neck cancer. DNA sequence: TGTGCCAGCAGGAGGGAAAGCTCCTACGAGCAGTACTTC. It encodes CASRRESSYEQYF.